These 30 T cell receptor beta chains share one sample of origin, sequenced in a study of beta chain features in type 1 diabetes. Overall study findings and caveats: Type 1 diabetes patients showed a moderate but significant shortening of TCRB CDR3s in all four CD4+ subsets.

The isolated RNA, all of it, was reverse transcribed, so expressed TCRB transcripts were what got sequenced. Profiled with immunoSEQ multiplex PCR; TCRdb holds only in-frame clones, not every one. The sample records 550,000 to 850,000 clones, roughly 13% being singletons. Antigens for these TCRs are unknown. The material sequenced was naive CD4+ T cells from blood. These receptors were obtained from a man aged 18 to 29 with type 1 diabetes.

This chain connects TRBV6-6 to TRBJ1-1; D is undetermined. Germline-derived CDR1 and CDR2 are MNHNY and SVGAGI (reference sequence). CDR3 length: 12 amino acids. Trimming stripped 4 bases from V and 5 bases from J, with 8 bases between. CDR3 sequence: CASSLIGTEAFF. As DNA, the CDR3 is TGTGCCAGCAGTTTGATCGGGACTGAAGCTTTCTTT.

This clone was seen a few times. V and J are TRBV7-6 and TRBJ2-3; D may be TRBD1 or TRBD2 (6 bases each). Germline V CDR1 and CDR2: SGHVS, FNYEAQ. Between the trimmed V and J ends, which lost 0 bases and 1 base, there was a span of 8 bases. The CDR3 covers 15 residues. CDR3 nucleotide sequence: TGTGCCAGCAGCTTAGCTGGGGGGCGCACAGATACGCAGTATTTT. Translating gives CASSLAGGRTDTQYF.

This clone was seen more than once but under ten times. V gene TRBV4-1 combines with J gene TRBJ2-1; 7 positions agree with TRBD2. This CDR3 is 17 amino acids long. J gave up 3 bases and V 0 bases, and 8 bases lay outside the gene matches. Germline loops: CDR1 MGHRA, CDR2 YSYEKL. CDR3 region: CASSQEGGTKGYNEQFF. DNA for the CDR3: TGCGCCAGCAGCCAAGAGGGCGGGACTAAGGGCTACAATGAGCAGTTCTTC.

The chain carries TRBV10-2 and TRBJ2-7; 8 bases match TRBD1. Germline CDR1 and CDR2: WSHSY and SAAADI. The CDR3 has 14 amino acids. Losses at the gene ends were 4 bases for V and 5 bases for J; bases not matched to a gene: 7. The CDR3 DNA follows: TGCGCCAGCAGTGGGCAGGGGGCGTCTCACGAGCAGTACTTC. Amino acids: CASSGQGASHEQYF.

V gene TRBV5-1 combines with J gene TRBJ2-3; tentative D call: TRBD1 (7 bases). CDR1 is SGHRS and CDR2 is YFSETQ in the germline V gene. The V end was cut by 4 bases, the J end by 6 bases, with 12 bases between. The CDR3 extends over 13 amino acids. The CDR3 sequence: CASSPRGDDTQYF. The CDR3 nucleotides are TGCGCCAGCAGCCCCAGGGGGGATGATACGCAGTATTTT.

This clone has more than one count but fewer than ten. This chain links TRBV7-6 with TRBJ2-2; tentatively, D is TRBD1 (5 bases). Germline CDR1 SGHVS, CDR2 FNYEAQ. The V end was cut by 0 bases, the J end by 3 bases, with 20 bases between. The CDR3 consists of 19 residues. CDR3 sequence (DNA): TGTGCCAGCAGCTTAGCTGGCAGGGCGGCAGGGCGAGACACCGGGGAGCTGTTTTTT. This codes for CASSLAGRAAGRDTGELFF. Full variable domain (remainder filled in from reference TRBV7-6 and TRBJ2-2): GAGVSQSPRYKVTKRGQDVALRCDPISGHVSLYWYRQALGQGPEFLTYFNYEAQQDKSGLPNDRFSAERPEGSISTLTIQRTEQRDSAMYRCASSLAGRAAGRDTGELFFGEGSRLTVL.

The chain recombines TRBV14 with TRBJ2-1, with 12 bases matching TRBD2. The germline V gene has CDR1 SGHDN and CDR2 FVKESK. J gave up 5 bases and V 4 bases, and 6 bases lay outside the gene matches. The CDR3 covers 16 residues. For the CDR3, the DNA is TGTGCCAGCAGCCTTTGGACTAGCGGGGCCCACAATGAGCAGTTCTTC. The encoded protein is CASSLWTSGAHNEQFF.

The CDR3 nucleotides read TGTGCCGTCCGGGACAGCCCGAACACTGAAGCTTTCTTT. It yields the protein CAVRDSPNTEAFF. The chain has TRBV10-3 and TRBJ1-1, with 7 bases fitting TRBD1. The germline gives CDR1 ENHRY, CDR2 SYGVKD. V was pared by 11 bases and J by 1 base, with 7 bases of the junction left unmatched. This CDR3 region has 13 residues.

This clone has only a few counts. The chain joins TRBV30 to TRBJ2-5; 8 bases fit TRBD2. The germline CDR1 and CDR2 sequences are GTSNPN and SVGIG (reference sequence). J lost 1 base, V lost 0 bases, and 7 bases had no gene match. The CDR3 loop spans 16 amino acids. The CDR3: CAWSVFGGGLQETQYF. Here the CDR3 DNA reads TGTGCCTGGAGTGTATTCGGCGGGGGGCTCCAAGAGACCCAGTACTTC.

The rearrangement links TRBV5-1 to TRBJ1-1; unclear D gene. Germline values: CDR1 SGHRS, CDR2 YFSETQ. Trimming cost V 4 bases and J 5 bases, with 18 bases left between them. The CDR3 has 15 amino acids. The CDR3 DNA follows: TGCGCCAGCAGCCCCCTGGGAGGGAGCGATACTGAAGCTTTCTTT. Protein sequence: CASSPLGGSDTEAFF.

The chain has TRBV4-1 and TRBJ1-2; D not resolved. The ends were cut back, 1 base at V and 4 bases at J, with 13 bases in the middle. This CDR3 contains 15 residues. Germline V gene sequence: CDR1 MGHRA, CDR2 YSYEKL. Here the CDR3 DNA reads TGCGCCAGCAGCCAAGTGGTCGTCACGAGCTATGGCTACACCTTC. Its protein product is CASSQVVVTSYGYTF.

The chain has TRBV5-6 and TRBJ2-3; 8 bases match TRBD2. With V trimmed by 4 bases and J by 1 base, 5 bases remained unmatched. This CDR3 is built from 15 residues. Germline CDR1 and CDR2: SGHDT and YYEEEE. CDR3 loop: CASSLALAGTDTQYF. The CDR3 DNA reads as TGTGCCAGCAGCCTAGCACTAGCGGGCACAGATACGCAGTATTTT.

There are a few counts of this clone. V is TRBV25-1 and J is TRBJ1-1, with D tentatively TRBD1 (6 bases). The CDR3 loop spans 15 amino acids. Trimming took 1 base from V and 2 from J, leaving 11 bases between them. Germline V gene data show CDR1 as MGHDK and CDR2 as SYGVNS. CDR3 residues: CASSESPDSNTEAFF. DNA of the CDR3: TGTGCCAGCAGTGAATCGCCGGACAGTAACACTGAAGCTTTCTTT.

This chain uses TRBV4-2 with TRBJ2-7; 11 positions agree with TRBD2. The CDR3 length is 18 residues. CDR1 and CDR2 (germline): LGHNA, YNFKEQ. J was trimmed by 3 bases and V by 1 base; bases with no gene match: 11. CDR3 sequence reads: CASSQVLQGGLAVYEQYF. CDR3 DNA: TGTGCCAGCAGCCAAGTTCTTCAGGGGGGACTAGCGGTCTACGAGCAGTACTTC.

The V and J genes are TRBV30 and TRBJ1-1; D ambiguous. The CDR3 has 15 residues. Germline V gene lookup returns CDR1 GTSNPN and CDR2 SVGIG (reference sequence). V was pared by 0 bases and J by 4 bases, with 15 bases between. The CDR3 protein is CAWSVIPGGSTEAFF. CDR3 nucleotides: TGTGCCTGGAGTGTAATCCCTGGAGGGAGCACTGAAGCTTTCTTT.

This sequence joins TRBV7-9 and TRBJ2-1; D unclear. Germline loops: CDR1 SEHNR, CDR2 FQNEAQ (reference sequence). Deletions cut 5 bases from V and 8 bases from J, with 4 bases between. This CDR3 is 10 amino acids long. The CDR3 here is CASSPDEQFF. For the CDR3, the DNA is TGTGCCAGCAGCCCCGATGAGCAGTTCTTC.

This clone was recorded a few times. The V and J genes are TRBV7-9 and TRBJ2-3; D may correspond to TRBD1 or TRBD2 (7 bases each). CDR3 length: 16 amino acids. Trimming shortened V by 5 bases and J by 2 bases, and 17 bases separated the two germline ends. The V gene's germline CDR1 is SEHNR and CDR2 FQNEAQ (reference sequence). This CDR3 is CASSPQGGFLTDTQYF. The CDR3 DNA follows: TGTGCCAGCAGCCCCCAGGGGGGGTTTCTCACAGATACGCAGTATTTT.

A few counts support this clone. Other DNA sequences from this sample encode an identical CDR3 as well. The chain links TRBV30 to TRBJ1-1; D possibly corresponds to TRBD1 (5 bases). Germline-derived CDR1 and CDR2 are GTSNPN and SVGIG (reference sequence). Trimming pared 0 bases from V and 5 bases from J, leaving 10 bases between. This CDR3 is built from 13 residues. DNA of the CDR3: TGTGCCTGGAGTGTAACCGGGGGAACTGAAGCTTTCTTT. Translation gives CAWSVTGGTEAFF.

The rearrangement links TRBV30 to TRBJ1-2; maybe TRBD1 (5 bases). V was pared by 0 bases and J by 5 bases, with 22 bases between. Germline V gene data show CDR1 as GTSNPN and CDR2 as SVGIG (reference sequence). The CDR3 has 17 residues. In DNA form, the CDR3 reads TGTGCCTGGAGTGTACCCCAGCGGGGGAGACTCTCGTATGGCTACACCTTC. It is translated as CAWSVPQRGRLSYGYTF.

The rearrangement links TRBV30 to TRBJ2-6, with D perhaps matching TRBD1 or TRBD2 (5 bases each). The CDR3 length is 16 residues. The V gene lost 5 bases and the J gene lost 2 bases, with 16 bases spanning the gap. CDR1 and CDR2 from the germline V gene are GTSNPN and SVGIG (reference sequence). The CDR3 reads CAWLRDLPPGANVLTF. CDR3 DNA sequence: TGTGCCTGGCTCAGGGACCTTCCCCCTGGGGCCAACGTCCTGACTTTC.

This clone appeared a few times. V gene TRBV4-1 combines with J gene TRBJ2-7; 9 bases fit TRBD2. The CDR3 is made up of 15 amino acids. V shed 4 bases, J shed 4 bases, and the junction held 8 bases outside the gene matches. Germline V gene lookup returns CDR1 MGHRA and CDR2 YSYEKL. CDR3 amino acids: CASSRGGTSSYEQYF. CDR3 sequence (DNA): TGCGCCAGCAGCCGAGGCGGGACTAGCAGTTACGAGCAGTACTTC.

Only a few counts were recorded for this clone. The chain joins TRBV19 to TRBJ1-3, with unresolved D. Trimming stripped 4 bases from V and 0 bases from J, with 16 bases between. This CDR3 is 17 amino acids long. CDR1 and CDR2 (germline): LNHDA, SQIVND (reference sequence). This chain's CDR3 is CASSTRGGPFSGNTIYF. The CDR3 DNA follows: TGTGCCAGTAGTACCCGGGGAGGTCCCTTCTCTGGAAACACCATATATTTT.

This clone showed up just a few times. The chain has TRBV7-8 and TRBJ2-3, with 14 bases that match TRBD2. The CDR3 is 19 amino acids. CDR1 SGHVS and CDR2 FQNEAQ come from the germline V gene. Trimming cost V 0 bases and J 1 base; bases outside gene matches: 6. CDR3 protein: CASSLARLAGGLGTDTQYF. DNA for the CDR3: TGTGCCAGCAGCTTAGCGCGACTAGCGGGGGGGCTTGGCACAGATACGCAGTATTTT.

The chain uses TRBV9 and TRBJ2-3, with D perhaps matching TRBD2 (6 bases). V was cut by 10 bases and J by 0 bases, with 21 bases left in between. The CDR3 is made up of 16 amino acids. Looked up from germline, CDR1 is SGDLS and CDR2 is YYNGEE. The CDR3 region has the DNA TGTGCCTCACTTCGCGGGACGGACCTTAGCACAGATACGCAGTATTTT. Its protein product is CASLRGTDLSTDTQYF.

As for this clone: An end of the junction differs from the germline gene, which may be a read error. This chain links TRBV30 with TRBJ1-6; D gene unclear. The V gene's germline CDR1 is GTSNPN and CDR2 SVGIG (reference sequence). The CDR3 has 16 amino acids. The CDR3 loop is CAWSVESRSHNSPLHF. CDR3 coding DNA: TGTGCCTGGAGTGTAGAGTCACGCTCCCATAATTCACCCCTCCACTTT.

V usage is TRBV7-9 and J usage is TRBJ1-2, with 8 bases that match TRBD1. V lost 0 bases, J lost 8 bases, and 5 bases stayed unmatched. This CDR3 spans 14 amino acids. Germline V lookup: CDR1 SEHNR, CDR2 FQNEAQ (reference sequence). CDR3 DNA: TGTGCCAGCAGCTTAGCGCACAGGGGGAACGGCTACACCTTC. Its translation: CASSLAHRGNGYTF.

The sample holds a few counts of this clone. This sequence joins TRBV7-9 and TRBJ2-1; possibly TRBD1 or TRBD2 for D (5 bases each). Trimming left V 2 bases short and J 6 bases short, with 17 bases between. Germline V lookup: CDR1 SEHNR, CDR2 FQNEAQ (reference sequence). The CDR3 covers 16 residues. CDR3 region: CASSLPGAGTVNEQFF. Here the CDR3 DNA reads TGTGCCAGCAGCTTACCCGGGGCAGGCACTGTCAATGAGCAGTTCTTC.

The chain has TRBV5-1 and TRBJ1-2; D is possibly TRBD1 (5 bases). Trimming removed 3 bases at V and 10 bases at J, with 19 bases between. CDR1 is SGHRS, CDR2 YFSETQ, per germline. The CDR3 consists of 14 residues. The CDR3 sequence is CASSSLGTGNAYTF. CDR3 sequence (DNA): TGCGCCAGCAGCTCCCTGGGGACCGGCAATGCCTACACCTTC.

This chain links TRBV15 with TRBJ1-5; weak D call: TRBD1 (6 bases). There are 13 residues in the CDR3. In germline, CDR1 is LNHNV, CDR2 YYDKDF (reference sequence). Trimming left V 5 bases short and J 9 bases short, with 14 bases between. CDR3 in DNA: TGTGCCACCAGCGGACAGCCGGATTGGCCCCAGCATTTT. It encodes CATSGQPDWPQHF. The full variable domain, completed using reference TRBV15 and TRBJ1-5, is DAMVIQNPRYQVTQFGKPVTLSCSQTLNHNVMYWYQQKSSQAPKLLFHYYDKDFNNEADTPDNFQSRRPNTSFCFLDIRSPGLGDTAMYLCATSGQPDWPQHFGDGTRLSIL.

This clone showed up just a few times. The V call is TRBV2, the J call TRBJ1-4, with D unclear. Germline V lookup: CDR1 SNHLY, CDR2 FYNNEI. The V end lost 7 bases, the J end lost 4 bases, and 10 bases lay between the germline ends. The CDR3 contains 13 residues. The CDR3 sequence is CASNVELNEKLFF. CDR3 DNA: TGTGCCAGCAACGTCGAGCTTAATGAAAAACTGTTTTTT.